The rows below give T cell receptor beta chains drawn from one sample of a study of T cells after yellow fever vaccination. TCRdb re-analysed the 5' RACE reads in MiXCR, keeping a single row per CDR3 protein. The data contain 300,000 to 350,000 distinct CDR3 sequences, around 10% of them singletons. The source material was CD4+ T cells sorted from PBMCs, sampled 45 days after the yellow fever booster vaccination. Receptors originate from a man aged 18 to 30 who received the YFV17D yellow fever vaccine. Both conserved end residues are part of each CDR3. D genes are given only for firm matches. Expanded clones get a size class; other rows say once, few or many, or leave the size out.

CDR3 protein,V gene,J gene,clone size,D gene
CASSESGGLETQYF,TRBV6-1,TRBJ2-5,-,-
CALGLAGARETQYF,TRBV7-9,TRBJ2-5,few,TRBD2
CASSLGTWTSGGDTQYF,TRBV5-4,TRBJ2-3,few,TRBD2
CATSDSAHLHNEQFF,TRBV24-1,TRBJ2-1,few,-
CASSRRQGEYQETQYF,TRBV4-3,TRBJ2-5,few,TRBD1
CASSSVPRVGNTEAFF,TRBV5-5,TRBJ1-1,few,-
CASSLGPKTGIGQPQHF,TRBV28,TRBJ1-5,many,TRBD1
CASSVGTGGLNTEAFF,TRBV9,TRBJ1-1,many,TRBD1
CASSPAPYSGANVLTF,TRBV5-5,TRBJ2-6,-,-
CASRGTNGYTF,TRBV6-5,TRBJ1-2,many,-
CASRGQGTGELFF,TRBV6-5,TRBJ2-2,-,-
CSAWTASNYGYTF,TRBV20-1,TRBJ1-2,few,-
CASSLPTGRGGNEQFF,TRBV28,TRBJ2-1,many,-
CASSQEPRGSSYNEQFF,TRBV4-3,TRBJ2-1,many,TRBD2
CATSDPRLGDNIQYF,TRBV24-1,TRBJ2-4,-,-
CASSSPRGIRTFF,TRBV28,TRBJ1-1,few,-
CASSRYRQGNQPQHF,TRBV12-3/TRBV12-4,TRBJ1-5,few,TRBD1
CSAPGGLEETQYF,TRBV20-1,TRBJ2-5,few,-
CASRGEVGETQYF,TRBV5-1,TRBJ2-5,few,-
CASSQDIRDRLVYNEQFF,TRBV3-1,TRBJ2-1,-,-
CASSSRDAVWVAQYF,TRBV12-3/TRBV12-4,TRBJ2-3,few,-
CASSVTGPSYNEQFF,TRBV5-5,TRBJ2-1,-,TRBD1
CASTSDEGDTQYF,TRBV6-2/TRBV6-3,TRBJ2-3,few,-
CASSLQSPGSDRNSPLHF,TRBV7-3,TRBJ1-6,-,-
CSAPLGGGAALADTQYF,TRBV20-1,TRBJ2-3,-,TRBD2
CASSLGVNYGYTF,TRBV5-4,TRBJ1-2,many,-
CASSLYTEAFF,TRBV12-3/TRBV12-4,TRBJ1-1,many,-
CASTLRTGPIAKNIQYF,TRBV19,TRBJ2-4,-,TRBD1
CASSRGGRRVAFF,TRBV7-2,TRBJ1-1,-,-
CAISPGPGQGAYEQFF,TRBV10-3,TRBJ2-1,-,TRBD1
CASSLSGGHDTQYF,TRBV5-1,TRBJ2-3,-,-
CATSAGYGYTF,TRBV24-1,TRBJ1-2,-,-
CASSLMGIQETQYF,TRBV6-5,TRBJ2-5,-,-
CARSWGLAGGPSQETQYF,TRBV7-8,TRBJ2-5,-,TRBD2
CASSFRPVQETQYF,TRBV5-1,TRBJ2-5,few,-
CASSVGQGSAKNIQYF,TRBV9,TRBJ2-4,-,TRBD1
CASNGAGALIPAFF,TRBV18,TRBJ1-1,many,-
CASSLGGAGNYGYTF,TRBV27,TRBJ1-2,many,-